This T cell receptor beta chain stems from a study of shared clonotypes between healthy human individuals. Study in general: Researchers drew samples from a couple of women and a few men aged 18 to 49.

Germline V gene sequence: CDR1 MDHEN, CDR2 SYDVKM. V gave up 3 bases and J gave up 5 bases; unmatched junction bases: 4. This CDR3 contains 15 residues. Assay execution proceeded at the deep level. Assay used: immunoSEQ multiplex PCR; TCRdb lists only in-frame clones, some missing. The data contain roughly 2.1 million clones, roughly 91% of them seen just once; the ten biggest clones take up about 1.5%. Only CD45RO-negative cells positively selected for CCR7 counted as naive CD8 cells, so terminally differentiated effector memory CD45RA+ cells were excluded. The donor population consisted of healthy HIV-negative adults with no recent acute infections or vaccinations.

Material: naive CD8+ T cells from PBMCs. The genes are TRBV28 and TRBJ2-2; 9 nucleotides line up with TRBD2. This sequence was found in a man aged 18 to 35 in good health. Some clones in this sample may be carry-over from other donors' samples. CDR3 residues: CASSFLAGKTGELFF. CDR3 sequence (DNA): TGTGCCAGCAGTTTTCTAGCGGGGAAAACCGGGGAGCTGTTTTTT.